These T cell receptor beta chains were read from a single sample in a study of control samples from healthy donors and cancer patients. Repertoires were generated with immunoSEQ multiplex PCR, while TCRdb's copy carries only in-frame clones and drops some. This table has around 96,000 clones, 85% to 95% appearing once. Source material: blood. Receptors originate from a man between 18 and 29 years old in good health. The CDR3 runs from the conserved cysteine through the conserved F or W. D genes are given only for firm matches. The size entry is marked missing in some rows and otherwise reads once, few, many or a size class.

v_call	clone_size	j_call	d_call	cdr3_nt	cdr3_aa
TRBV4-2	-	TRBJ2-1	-	TGTGCCAGCAGCCCCACGGGCGATGAGCAGTTCTTC	CASSPTGDEQFF
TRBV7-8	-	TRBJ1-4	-	TGTGCCAGCAGCTTACGTGCCGGGGGAGCTAATGAAAAACTGTTTTTT	CASSLRAGGANEKLFF
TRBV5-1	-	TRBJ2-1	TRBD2	TGCGCCAGCAGCTTGTGGCTAGCGGGGGGCTATGAGCAGTTCTTC	CASSLWLAGGYEQFF
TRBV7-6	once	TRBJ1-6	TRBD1	TGTGCCAGCAGCTCGGACAGGGCCGGTTCACCCCTCCACTTT	CASSSDRAGSPLHF
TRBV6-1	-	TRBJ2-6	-	TGTGCCAGCAGTGATTGGGGCTCTGGGGCCAACGTCCTGACTTTC	CASSDWGSGANVLTF
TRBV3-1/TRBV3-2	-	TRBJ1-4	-	TGTGCCAGTGTTATATCGGTTGCCGCAAATGAAAAACTGTTTTTT	CASVISVAANEKLFF
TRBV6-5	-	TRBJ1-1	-	TGTGCCAGCGGACCAAGACATCGAAGGGACACTGAAGCTTTCTTT	CASGPRHRRDTEAFF
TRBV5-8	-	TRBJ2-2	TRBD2	TGTGCCAGCAGCTTGGTTGCGGGAGGCTACGGCACCGGGGAGCTGTTTTTT	CASSLVAGGYGTGELFF
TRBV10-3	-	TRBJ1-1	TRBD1	TGTGCCATCAGTGATGGGACAGGGAACACTGAAGCTTTCTTT	CAISDGTGNTEAFF
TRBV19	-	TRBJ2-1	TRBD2	TGTGCCAGTAGTTGGACTAGCGGGAGGGACTCCTACAATGAGCAGTTCTTC	CASSWTSGRDSYNEQFF
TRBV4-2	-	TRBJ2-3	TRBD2	TGTGCCAGCAGCCAAGAAGCGGGAGAGGTAGATACGCAGTATTTT	CASSQEAGEVDTQYF
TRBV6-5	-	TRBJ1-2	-	TGTGCCAGCAGCCCGGCGCCGGCTAACTATGGCTACACCTTC	CASSPAPANYGYTF
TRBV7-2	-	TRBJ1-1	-	TGTGCCAGCAGCTTAGAGGGTTGGGACACTGAAGCTTTCTTT	CASSLEGWDTEAFF
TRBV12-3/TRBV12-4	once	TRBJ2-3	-	TGTGCCAGCAGTTCCTCCTTACTGGAGTATTTT	CASSSSLLEYF
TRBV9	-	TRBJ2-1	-	TGTGCCAGCAGCGGGAGGAGCGATGCCTACAATGAGCAGTTCTTC	CASSGRSDAYNEQFF
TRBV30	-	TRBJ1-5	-	TGTGCCTGGAGTAGGGCCGATCAGCCCCAGCATTTT	CAWSRADQPQHF
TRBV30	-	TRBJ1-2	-	TGTGCCTGGAGTAGGGCGCAGGGCTACACCTTC	CAWSRAQGYTF
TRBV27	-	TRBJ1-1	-	TGTGCCAGCAGTTCAAAGCTGAACACTGAAGCTTTCTTT	CASSSKLNTEAFF
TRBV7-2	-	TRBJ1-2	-	TGTGCCAGCAGTCCGAAGGGTTCACTGGGGGCGGCCTCCTATGGCTACACCTTC	CASSPKGSLGAASYGYTF
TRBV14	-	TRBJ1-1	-	TGTGCCAGCAGTTCCCGTGAATTCCGGACTGAAGCTTTCTTT	CASSSREFRTEAFF
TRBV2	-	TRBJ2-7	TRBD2	TGTGCCAGCAGAGATAATGGACTAGCGGGAGTATCCTACGAGCAGTACTTC	CASRDNGLAGVSYEQYF
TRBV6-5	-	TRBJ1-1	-	TGTGCCAGCGGAGGTTTTGAAGCTTTCTTT	CASGGFEAFF
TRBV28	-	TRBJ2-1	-	TGTGCCAGCAGTCTGGGTATAACCGAGCAGTTCTTC	CASSLGITEQFF
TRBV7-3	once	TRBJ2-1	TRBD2	TGTGCCAGCAGCCCTACTAGCGGGATTATCTCTGAGCAGTTCTTC	CASSPTSGIISEQFF
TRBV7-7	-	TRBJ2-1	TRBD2	TGTGCCAGCAGCTTGGGATCTAGCGGAGGGGCCGAGGAGCAGTTCTTC	CASSLGSSGGAEEQFF
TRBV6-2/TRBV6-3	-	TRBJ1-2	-	TGTGCCAGCAGTTACTCGAACAGGGAATGGTATGGCTACACCTTC	CASSYSNREWYGYTF
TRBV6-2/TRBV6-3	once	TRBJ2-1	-	TGTGCCAGCAGTTACACCGGGACTTTCAATGAGCAGTTCTTC	CASSYTGTFNEQFF
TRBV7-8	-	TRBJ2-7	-	TGTGCCAGCAGCTTAGGAGGTGAGGGGCACGAGCAGTACTTC	CASSLGGEGHEQYF